The clone carrying this T cell receptor beta chain was seen at least ten times. Antigen specificity is unknown. The data belong to a study of T-cell memory formation after mild COVID-19. As for the study in general: TCR clusters were mostly confined to one donor each.

5'RACE primed from the constant segment yielded TCR alpha and TCR beta cDNA libraries bearing sample barcodes and UMIs. TCRdb re-called the 5' RACE reads with MiXCR, one entry per CDR3 protein. The sample holds roughly 600,000 distinct CDR3 sequences, roughly 17% seen once. Study-wide findings and caveats: Clones that contracted from day 15 to 85 were balanced CD4/CD8, while later expanders leaned CD4+.

V was shortened by 8 bases and J by 0 bases, with 7 bases between the two germline ends. The CDR3 consists of 12 residues. The germline CDR1 and CDR2 sequences are SEHNR and FQNEAQ (reference sequence). The origin of this receptor is an adult woman who had mild COVID-19 (a few samples of this study predate the infection). Cell type and time point are not known. This chain uses TRBV7-9 with TRBJ1-1; a weak D match, TRBD1 (5 bases). The sample was PBMCs or a T cell subset sorted from them (not recorded which). The CDR3 region is CASEGMNTEAFF. CDR3 nucleotides: TGTGCCAGCGAGGGGATGAACACTGAAGCTTTCTTT.